The 28 T cell receptor beta chains below were found in one sample sequenced in a study of human T cells and chemical hapten exposure. TCRdb ran MiXCR on the RACE reads and lists one entry per CDR3 protein. The sample holds roughly 160,000 distinct CDR3 sequences; approximately 15% are singletons and the top ten take about 1.7%. This sample's time point: patch test 1, 2 weeks after DPC sensitization. Documented treatment: therapeutic diphenylcyclopropenone sensitization with weekly scalp DPC. The sequenced sample was whole blood, obtained in connection with sensitization to the hapten diphenylcyclopropenone (DPC). The receptor source for this set is a woman aged 30 to 39 with alopecia areata. Some clones in this sample may be carry-over from other donors' samples.

V gene TRBV7-2 combines with J gene TRBJ2-3; D not resolved. V was cut by 3 bases and J by 0 bases, with 10 bases left in between. Looked up from germline, CDR1 is SGHTA and CDR2 is FQGNSA. The CDR3 sequence is 15 residues long. The CDR3 loop reads CASSFQATSTDTQYF. The CDR3 coding sequence is TGTGCCAGCAGCTTCCAAGCGACTAGCACAGATACGCAGTATTTT.

V gene TRBV30 combines with J gene TRBJ1-2; no definite D call. The CDR3 extends over 13 amino acids. Trimming shortened V by 1 base and J by 6 bases, and 12 bases separated the two germline ends. Germline values: CDR1 GTSNPN, CDR2 SVGIG (reference sequence). The CDR3 here is CAWSGGRDDGYTF. DNA for the CDR3: TGTGCCTGGAGTGGCGGTCGAGACGATGGCTACACCTTC. Full variable domain (rest looked up from reference TRBV30 and TRBJ1-2): SQTIHQWPATLVQPVGSPLSLECTVEGTSNPNLYWYRQAAGRGLQLLFYSVGIGQISSEVPQNLSASRPQDRQFILSSKKLLLSDSGFYLCAWSGGRDDGYTFGSGTRLTVV.

The chain has TRBV27 and TRBJ1-1; TRBD1 agrees at 10 bases. The CDR3 runs 15 residues. J was trimmed by 1 base and V by 6 bases; bases with no gene match: 5. From germline, CDR1 is MNHEY and CDR2 SMNVEV (reference sequence). The CDR3 DNA reads as TGTGCCAGCAGAATAGGGACAGGGGCGAACACTGAAGCTTTCTTT. Its translation: CASRIGTGANTEAFF.

This chain uses TRBV30 with TRBJ1-3; D uncertain. Trimming removed 0 bases at V and 0 bases at J, with 6 bases between. The CDR3 runs 14 residues. CDR1 is GTSNPN, CDR2 SVGIG, per germline (reference sequence). This CDR3 is CAWSVGSSGNTIYF. CDR3 nucleotides: TGTGCCTGGAGTGTAGGTAGCTCTGGAAACACCATATATTTT.

The chain has TRBV6-2 or TRBV6-3 and TRBJ1-1; 9 positions match TRBD1. V dropped 7 bases and J dropped 6; count of bases not matched to a gene: 9. The CDR3 extends over 14 amino acids. Germline V lookup: CDR1 MNHEY, CDR2 SVGEGT. CDR3 amino acids: CASIRGQGVPEAFF. The CDR3 coding sequence is TGTGCCAGCATCAGGGGACAGGGAGTGCCTGAAGCTTTCTTT.

A few counts support this clonotype. The genes are TRBV12-3 or TRBV12-4 and TRBJ1-5, with a tentative D call TRBD1 (6 bases). CDR3 length: 14 residues. V lost 6 bases and J lost 5, with 14 bases in between. The CDR3 nucleotides are TGTGCCAGCAGCCCCGGGTCAGGGGATCAGCCCCAGCATTTT. The encoded protein is CASSPGSGDQPQHF.

The rearrangement joins TRBV27 to TRBJ1-1; 7 bases line up with TRBD1. Germline values: CDR1 MNHEY, CDR2 SMNVEV (reference sequence). V dropped 0 bases and J dropped 5; count of bases not matched to a gene: 12. The CDR3 totals 17 residues. The CDR3 protein is CASSLSRFWQGGTEAFF. The CDR3 DNA sequence: TGTGCCAGCAGTTTATCGAGGTTCTGGCAGGGGGGTACTGAAGCTTTCTTT.

In its sample, this clonotype was seen a few times. The V gene is TRBV7-2, the J gene TRBJ1-3; D is undetermined. V dropped 5 bases and J dropped 3 bases, with 17 bases sitting between them. Germline loops: CDR1 SGHTA, CDR2 FQGNSA. This CDR3 is built from 16 residues. CDR3 bases: TGTGCCAGCAGCCGTGGGTCTGCTAAGGGTGGAAACACCATATATTTT. The encoded protein is CASSRGSAKGGNTIYF.

This clonotype has just a few counts. The chain has TRBV7-2 and TRBJ1-1; 10 bases are shared with TRBD1. The V gene's germline CDR1 is SGHTA and CDR2 FQGNSA. Trimming removed 6 bases from V and 1 base from J; junction bases left unmatched: 8. The CDR3 contains 16 residues. The CDR3 loop is CASSPGTGASNTEAFF. CDR3 DNA: TGTGCCAGCAGTCCCGGGACAGGGGCATCGAACACTGAAGCTTTCTTT.

The rearrangement links TRBV6-6 to TRBJ1-1; 11 bases line up with TRBD1. After removal of 4 bases from V and 7 bases from J, the junction contained 8 bases not matched to a gene. This CDR3 has 15 residues. The germline V gene has CDR1 MNHNY and CDR2 SVGAGI (reference sequence). The CDR3 DNA follows: TGTGCCAGCAGTTCGGACAGGGGGCATTACGGTGAAGCTTTCTTT. This codes for CASSSDRGHYGEAFF.

The V gene is TRBV3-1, the J gene TRBJ2-2, with TRBD2 identical over 8 bases. V lost 1 base, J lost 5 bases, and 6 bases stayed unmatched. The germline V gene has CDR1 LGHDT and CDR2 YNNKEL (reference sequence). This CDR3 has 16 amino acids. DNA for the CDR3: TGTGCCAGCAGCCAAGCGGGAGGGCCGCGGACCGGGGAGCTGTTTTTT. This sequence encodes CASSQAGGPRTGELFF.

This clonotype showed up just a few times. This chain connects TRBV3-1 to TRBJ2-5; D is unresolved. The CDR3 has 12 amino acids. Between the trimmed V and J ends, which lost 1 base and 5 bases, there was a span of 5 bases. Per the germline V gene, CDR1 is LGHDT and CDR2 is YNNKEL (reference sequence). The CDR3 nucleotides are TGTGCCAGCAGCCAAGGATGGGAGACCCAGTACTTC. Amino acids: CASSQGWETQYF.

This clonotype showed up many times. The chain employs TRBV7-8 and TRBJ1-3; D is unclear. V dropped 2 bases and J dropped 0 bases, with 2 bases sitting between them. Germline loops: CDR1 SGHVS, CDR2 FQNEAQ. The CDR3 runs 13 residues. The CDR3 DNA is TGTGCCAGCAGCTTACACTCTGGAAACACCATATATTTT. This sequence encodes CASSLHSGNTIYF.

This clonotype has more than one count but fewer than ten. The chain carries TRBV7-7 and TRBJ2-2; TRBD2 is a possible D gene (6 bases). The length of the CDR3 is 14 residues. The V gene's germline CDR1 is SSHAT and CDR2 FNYEAQ (reference sequence). The CDR3 sequence is CASGRRINTGELFF. The CDR3 bases are TGTGCTAGCGGCCGAAGGATTAACACCGGGGAGCTGTTTTTT.

The J gene is TRBJ1-1, the V gene TRBV28; D not certain. Trimming left V 5 bases short and J 11 bases short, with 9 bases between. This CDR3 has 10 amino acids. Germline V lookup: CDR1 MDHEN, CDR2 SYDVKM. The DNA for the CDR3 is TGTGCCAGCAGTCAATTTTCGGCTTTCTTT. It codes for CASSQFSAFF.

The sample holds a few counts of this clonotype. The chain has TRBV20-1 and TRBJ2-2; tentative D call: TRBD2 (6 bases). The germline gives CDR1 DFQATT, CDR2 SNEGSKA (reference sequence). The CDR3 loop spans 13 amino acids. The ends were cut back, 5 bases at V and 6 bases at J, with 13 bases in the middle. CDR3 DNA: TGCAGTGCTCAGGGACTGGGGGCCGGGGAGCTGTTTTTT. Translation: CSAQGLGAGELFF.

The chain combines TRBV28 with TRBJ1-6; 7 bases map to TRBD1. The CDR3 has 16 amino acids. Germline CDR1 reads MDHEN; CDR2 reads SYDVKM. J was trimmed by 9 bases and V by 7 bases; bases with no gene match: 15. CDR3 sequence: CASIRSGDRAGSPLHF. In DNA, the CDR3 is TGTGCCAGCATTAGAAGCGGAGACAGGGCTGGTTCACCCCTCCACTTT.

This clonotype was seen ten or more times. The chain uses TRBV6-6 and TRBJ2-7, with a possible D match to TRBD2 (7 bases). V dropped 7 bases and J dropped 1 base, with 14 bases sitting between them. This CDR3 contains 14 residues. Germline V CDR1 and CDR2: MNHNY, SVGAGI (reference sequence). This CDR3 is CASTEKGGSYEQYF. In DNA, the CDR3 is TGTGCCAGCACGGAGAAGGGGGGGTCCTACGAGCAGTACTTC.

The chain combines TRBV18 with TRBJ1-2; maybe TRBD1 (5 bases). The CDR3 spans 13 residues. Trimming shortened V by 4 bases and J by 4 bases, and 10 bases separated the two germline ends. Germline assignment: CDR1 KGHSH and CDR2 LQKENI. Here the CDR3 DNA reads TGTGCCAGCTCACTGGGGGACGGCTATGGCTACACCTTC. Amino acid sequence: CASSLGDGYGYTF.

In its sample, this clonotype was seen a few times. The rearrangement uses TRBV20-1 and TRBJ1-4, with TRBD1 as a possible D gene (5 bases). Germline CDR1 is DFQATT and CDR2 is SNEGSKA (reference sequence). Trimming cost V 5 bases and J 7 bases, with 14 bases left between them. This CDR3 comprises 13 residues. CDR3 in amino acids: CSAPGAGTEKLFF. CDR3 nucleotide sequence: TGCAGTGCTCCCGGGGCCGGAACTGAAAAACTGTTTTTT.

This clonotype was counted a few times. The genes are TRBV7-8 and TRBJ2-3; maybe TRBD2 (6 bases). CDR1 is SGHVS and CDR2 is FQNEAQ in the germline V gene. V dropped 0 bases and J dropped 2 bases, with 15 bases sitting between them. CDR3 size: 17 residues. CDR3 protein: CASSLALGSGYTDTQYF. CDR3 sequence (DNA): TGTGCCAGCAGCTTAGCGCTGGGTAGCGGATACACAGATACGCAGTATTTT.

This clonotype was picked up a small number of times. The V gene is TRBV3-1, the J gene TRBJ2-3; perhaps D is TRBD1 or TRBD2 (7 bases each). V shed 4 bases and J shed 2 bases, with 16 bases lying between them. The germline V gene encodes CDR1 LGHDT and CDR2 YNNKEL (reference sequence). CDR3 length equals 16 residues. The CDR3 sequence: CASSRVRGGITDTQYF. CDR3 DNA sequence: TGTGCCAGCAGCCGCGTCAGGGGGGGCATCACAGATACGCAGTATTTT.

This chain connects TRBV6-2 or TRBV6-3 to TRBJ2-3; perhaps TRBD1 as D (6 bases). From germline, CDR1 is MNHEY and CDR2 SVGEGT. V was cut by 11 bases and J by 2 bases, with 14 bases left in between. The CDR3 is made up of 13 amino acids. In nucleotides, the CDR3 is TGTGCCGCTTCGGGACAAAACACAGATACGCAGTATTTT. Its protein product is CAASGQNTDTQYF.

This clonotype came up a few times. The chain has TRBV7-6 and TRBJ2-1, with D tentatively TRBD1 (6 bases). There are 15 residues in the CDR3. V was cut by 6 bases and J by 12 bases, with 24 bases left in between. In germline, CDR1 is SGHVS, CDR2 FNYEAQ. CDR3 protein: CASRPTNSGASRQFF. For the CDR3, the DNA is TGTGCCAGCAGACCCACAAACTCAGGGGCTAGTAGGCAGTTCTTC. The full variable domain, in which reference TRBV7-6 and TRBJ2-1 provide the parts outside the CDR3, is GAGVSQSPRYKVTKRGQDVALRCDPISGHVSLYWYRQALGQGPEFLTYFNYEAQQDKSGLPNDRFSAERPEGSISTLTIQRTEQRDSAMYRCASRPTNSGASRQFFGPGTRLTVL.

This clonotype turned up a few times. The CDR3 sequence: CASSELAGGHGELFF. Written as DNA, the CDR3 is TGCGCCAGCAGTGAACTAGCGGGAGGGCACGGGGAGCTGTTTTTT. The chain joins TRBV10-2 to TRBJ2-2; 13 nucleotides agree with TRBD2. Looked up from germline, CDR1 is WSHSY and CDR2 is SAAADI. V dropped 3 bases and J dropped 7; count of bases not matched to a gene: 2. The CDR3 extends over 15 amino acids.

This chain connects TRBV4-1 to TRBJ2-1, with D perhaps TRBD2 (6 bases). V was clipped by 0 bases and J by 6 bases, with 12 bases between them. Germline V CDR1 and CDR2: MGHRA, YSYEKL. This CDR3 is built from 15 residues. The CDR3 sequence: CASSQDGGSANEQFF. DNA of the CDR3: TGCGCCAGCAGCCAAGATGGGGGGAGTGCCAATGAGCAGTTCTTC.

The CDR3 coding sequence is TGTGCCAGCATGAGATCGCAGGGATCCCTCAATGAGCAGTTCTTC. It is translated as CASMRSQGSLNEQFF. The V gene is TRBV19, the J gene TRBJ2-1; D possibly corresponds to TRBD1 (5 bases). The CDR3 covers 15 residues. V was cut by 9 bases and J by 6 bases, with 21 bases left in between. Germline CDR1 is LNHDA and CDR2 is SQIVND (reference sequence). The variable domain in full, with the rest retrieved from reference TRBV19 and TRBJ2-1, is DGGITQSPKYLFRKEGQNVTLSCEQNLNHDAMYWYRQDPGQGLRLIYYSQIVNDFQKGDIAEGYSVSREKKESFPLTVTSAQKNPTAFYLCASMRSQGSLNEQFFGPGTRLTVL.

This chain uses TRBV7-9 with TRBJ1-4; perhaps TRBD1 as D (6 bases). V was cut by 5 bases and J by 4 bases, with 20 bases left in between. Germline CDR1 is SEHNR and CDR2 is FQNEAQ (reference sequence). This CDR3 is 17 amino acids long. The CDR3 DNA follows: TGTGCCAGCAGCCCTCAACCCATCACAGGGATTAATGAAAAACTGTTTTTT. It specifies CASSPQPITGINEKLFF. The entire variable domain, with the rest obtained from reference TRBV7-9 and TRBJ1-4, is as follows: DTGVSQNPRHKITKRGQNVTFRCDPISEHNRLYWYRQTLGQGPEFLTYFQNEAQLEKSRLLSDRFSAERPKGSFSTLEIQRTEQGDSAMYLCASSPQPITGINEKLFFGSGTQLSVL.